This T cell receptor beta chain originates from a study of blood T cells in healthy people across ages. Whole-study findings and limits: Per-million-T-cell TCR beta diversity fell roughly linearly with age.

The germline V gene encodes CDR1 SGHRS and CDR2 YFSETQ. This CDR3 is 13 amino acids long. Comment on this clonotype: The antigen remains undetermined.

Using a J-beta primer mix together with a sample-barcoded 5' primer, a second PCR was run for roughly 7 to 11 cycles. Each CDR3 protein is one row after TCRdb ran MiXCR on the 5' RACE reads. The sample contains 850,000 to 1,000,000 distinct CDR3 sequences, 45% to 60% of which appear only once. The sequence came from a woman aged 55-70 years in good health. Specimen: blood. The chain links TRBV5-1 to TRBJ2-4, with D maybe TRBD2 (5 bases). The last part of the DNA fits TRBJ2-7 better; the J call may be wrong. CDR3 sequence (DNA): TGCGCCAGCAGCGTGGAGGCCAGGCGCGAGCAGTACTTC. Protein product: CASSVEARREQYF.